These 6 T cell receptor beta chains share one sample of origin, sequenced in a study of tumor and adjacent non-tumor tissue in lung cancer. This sample's RNA came from whole unsorted tissue. TCRbeta libraries were built with three rounds of nested PCR, modified from ARM-PCR. TCRdb independently ran MiXCR on the multiplex PCR reads; one entry per CDR3 protein. Among fewer than 85,000 distinct CDR3 sequences listed, around three quarters were seen once. What was sequenced was lung tumor tissue. The source is a man aged 55-75 years with non-small cell lung cancer.

Comments on this clonotype: This CDR3 is missing its conserved last phenylalanine or tryptophan, likely due to a read error. The rearrangement uses TRBV20-1 and TRBJ2-2, with 11 nucleotides matching TRBD2. CDR3 length: 16 residues. CDR1 DFQATT and CDR2 SNEGSKA come from the germline V gene (reference sequence). DNA for the CDR3: TGCAGTGCTACTTTAGCGGGAGGGCCGGTGACCGGGGATCTGTTTTCT. This gives the protein CSATLAGGPVTGDLFS.

Turning to this clonotype: The junction does not match germline at one end; this may be a read error. The genes are TRBV10-3 and TRBJ1-2; D is unclear. The CDR3 loop spans 13 amino acids. Germline V gene lookup returns CDR1 ENHRY and CDR2 SYGVKD. CDR3: CAINASPNYGYTF. The CDR3 bases are TGTGCCATCAATGCCAGCCCTAACTATGGTTACACCTTC.

As for this clonotype: One end of the junction varies from germline; a read error may be responsible. This chain links TRBV29-1 with TRBJ1-1; 7 positions match TRBD1. The germline V gene has CDR1 SQVTM and CDR2 ANQGSEA. The CDR3 loop spans 13 amino acids. Here the CDR3 DNA reads TGCAGCGCCTCGGCAGGGGGAGACAATGAAGCTTCCTTC. It codes for CSASAGGDNEASF.

As regards this clonotype: The conserved phenylalanine or tryptophan normally closing the CDR3 is absent here, so this likely arose from a read error. V usage is TRBV20-1 and J usage is TRBJ1-1, with TRBD1 as a possible D gene (5 bases). V was clipped by 5 bases and J by 6 bases, with 16 bases between them. This CDR3 is 13 amino acids long. The germline V gene has CDR1 DFQATT and CDR2 SNEGSKA (reference sequence). Written as DNA, the CDR3 is TGCAGTGCTTACCCTTGGAGGGGTCCTGAAGCTTTCTAT. Residues: CSAYPWRGPEAFY.

Only a few counts were recorded for this clonotype. With a much larger clone just one base away, this may be a read error. Given the absence of the conserved phenylalanine or tryptophan at the CDR3 end, a read error is likely. This chain uses TRBV5-4 with TRBJ2-1; the D gene could be TRBD1 or TRBD2 (6 bases each). Germline V gene sequence: CDR1 SGHNT, CDR2 YYREEE (reference sequence). Trimming shortened V by 2 bases and J by 8 bases, and 23 bases separated the two germline ends. The CDR3 covers 17 residues. The CDR3 loop is CASSFERGPRGVYEQFL. CDR3 DNA: TGTGCCAGCAGCTTTGAGAGGGGTCCGAGGGGGGTCTATGAGCAGTTCCTC.

J is TRBJ2-3 and V is TRBV20-1, with D possibly matching TRBD1 (6 bases). The V and J ends lost 5 bases and 2 bases respectively, with 17 bases between them. The CDR3 has 15 amino acids. Per germline, CDR1 DFQATT and CDR2 SNEGSKA (reference sequence). In nucleotides, the CDR3 is TGCAGTGCTGGGGACAATGTTGGGATCACAGATACGCAGTATTTT. It codes for CSAGDNVGITDTQYF.